A single sample is the source of the 30 T cell receptor beta chains below, sequenced in a study of post-analysis software for immune sequencing data. Whole-study results and caveats: Patients used four to six TRBV segments, including TRBV5-6, TRBV5-1 and TRBV20-1, more often than controls.

These receptors have no known antigen. Prepared libraries of TCR beta cDNA carried unique molecular identifiers. Each CDR3 protein is one row after TCRdb ran MiXCR on the PCR reads. The data hold hundreds of thousands of distinct CDR3 sequences, with roughly 27% observed a single time. Sequencing was carried out using blood. The receptors come from a girl between 10 and 17 years old with multiple sclerosis.

This clonotype has just a few counts. The gene calls are TRBV9 and TRBJ2-3, with D possibly matching TRBD1 (6 bases). The CDR3 sequence is 16 residues long. Germline CDR1 is SGDLS and CDR2 is YYNGEE. V was cut by 0 bases and J by 2 bases, with 13 bases left in between. The CDR3 DNA is TGTGCCAGCAGCGTAGAGGCAGGGGCGTACACAGATACGCAGTATTTT. Translating gives CASSVEAGAYTDTQYF.

This clonotype was observed a handful of times. The chain carries TRBV24-1 and TRBJ2-7, with D unresolved. CDR3 length: 13 residues. V was cut by 2 bases and J by 4 bases, with 8 bases left in between. CDR1 and CDR2 from the germline V gene are KGHDR and SFDVKD. CDR3: CATSDSTRYEQYF. DNA of the CDR3: TGTGCCACCAGTGATTCGACACGGTACGAGCAGTACTTC.

To note about this clonotype: A read error may produce the germline difference seen at one junction end. The V and J genes are TRBV7-2 and TRBJ1-1; tentatively, D is TRBD1 (5 bases). CDR1 is SGHTA, CDR2 FQGNSA, per germline. CDR3 size: 14 residues. The CDR3 sequence: CASTLEGSRVGAFF. The CDR3 coding sequence is TGTGCCAGCACCTTAGAGGGGTCCAGGGTCGGAGCTTTCTTT. The full variable domain, its missing parts supplied by reference TRBV7-2 and TRBJ1-1, is GAGVSQSPSNKVTEKGKDVELRCDPISGHTALYWYRQSLGQGLEFLIYFQGNSAPDKSGLPSDRFSAERTGGSVSTLTIQRTQQEDSAVYLCASTLEGSRVGAFFGQGTRLTVV.

The chain employs TRBV27 and TRBJ1-1, with 8 nucleotides matching TRBD1. The germline V gene encodes CDR1 MNHEY and CDR2 SMNVEV (reference sequence). Trimming cost V 2 bases and J 0 bases; bases outside gene matches: 5. The CDR3 totals 16 residues. CDR3: CASSLVRGRLNTEAFF. The CDR3, as DNA: TGTGCCAGCAGTTTAGTCAGGGGGCGACTGAACACTGAAGCTTTCTTT.

In its sample, this clonotype was seen many times. The gene calls are TRBV4-1 and TRBJ2-7; maybe TRBD1 (6 bases). The ends were cut back, 1 base at V and 3 bases at J, with 13 bases in the middle. The CDR3 is 15 amino acids. Germline CDR1 and CDR2: MGHRA and YSYEKL. The DNA of the CDR3 is TGCGCCAGCAGCCAAGTCAGCGGACAGCTCTACGAGCAGTACTTC. Encoded protein: CASSQVSGQLYEQYF.

The gene calls are TRBV12-3 or TRBV12-4 and TRBJ2-3; the D is unclear. The CDR3 consists of 14 residues. The germline V and J ends were trimmed by 3 bases and 15 bases, with 22 bases remaining between them. The CDR3 nucleotides are TGTGCCAGCAGTTTGAGAGGTGAAACAGATATGCAATATTTT. Amino acids: CASSLRGETDMQYF.

In this sample, this clonotype turned up a few times. The CDR3 reads CASSFSGVNTEAFF. CDR3 DNA sequence: TGTGCCAGCAGTTTTTCCGGGGTGAACACTGAAGCTTTCTTT. The chain couples TRBV6-5 to TRBJ1-1; D is undetermined. CDR1 and CDR2 (germline): MNHEY, SVGAGI. The CDR3 runs to 14 residues. V lost 4 bases and J lost 0, with 9 bases in between.

The chain uses TRBV3-1 and TRBJ2-3, with unresolved D. The CDR3 loop spans 13 amino acids. Per germline, CDR1 LGHDT and CDR2 YNNKEL (reference sequence). The V end was cut by 1 base, the J end by 6 bases, with 8 bases between. CDR3 in DNA: TGTGCCAGCAGCCAAGTTTCGAAGGATACGCAGTATTTT. This codes for CASSQVSKDTQYF.

The chain joins TRBV28 to TRBJ2-7; TRBD2 matches at 10 bases. In germline, CDR1 is MDHEN, CDR2 SYDVKM. The CDR3 contains 14 residues. Unmatched junction bases numbered 7, after V lost 5 bases and J lost 6 bases. The CDR3 DNA is TGTGCCAGCAGTCCCGGGACTAGCGTCTCCGAGCAGTACTTC. It is translated as CASSPGTSVSEQYF.

The chain carries TRBV28 and TRBJ2-1; D may be TRBD1 (7 bases). The CDR3 consists of 14 residues. V lost 5 bases and J lost 5, with 13 bases in between. Germline values: CDR1 MDHEN, CDR2 SYDVKM. Here the CDR3 reads CASSQGGGHNEQFF. CDR3 in DNA: TGTGCCAGCAGTCAGGGGGGAGGACACAATGAGCAGTTCTTC.

This clonotype turned up a few times. The J gene is TRBJ2-1, the V gene TRBV6-5; weak D call: TRBD1 (6 bases). Deletions cut 6 bases from V and 8 bases from J, with 14 bases between. Per the germline V gene, CDR1 is MNHEY and CDR2 is SVGAGI. CDR3 size: 13 residues. For the CDR3, the DNA is TGTGCCAGCAGAAGGACAGCCGGATATGAGCAGTTCTTC. Amino acid sequence: CASRRTAGYEQFF.

The rearrangement uses TRBV6-5 and TRBJ2-1; TRBD2 might be the D (6 bases). The V and J ends lost 4 bases and 1 base respectively, with 14 bases between them. This CDR3 spans 16 amino acids. Germline CDR1 MNHEY, CDR2 SVGAGI. The CDR3 DNA follows: TGTGCCAGCAGTTCCTTTAGCGGACTTTCCTACAATGAGCAGTTCTTC. Translating gives CASSSFSGLSYNEQFF.

The chain combines TRBV7-9 with TRBJ2-1; the D call may be TRBD1 or TRBD2 (6 bases each). V was pared by 4 bases and J by 6 bases, with 16 bases between. This CDR3 comprises 15 residues. Germline CDR1 is SEHNR and CDR2 is FQNEAQ (reference sequence). The CDR3 DNA reads as TGTGCCAGCAGCTCACCTTATAGGGGGGTCAATGAGCAGTTCTTC. Its protein is CASSSPYRGVNEQFF.

Note on this clonotype: The DNA is left out, because the CDR3 cannot be placed on it with certainty; the CDR3 is given as TCRdb lists it. V is TRBV20-1 and J is TRBJ2-2; TRBD2, the table's D call, was not compared with the DNA. Germline CDR1 reads DFQATT; CDR2 reads SNEGSKA (reference sequence). The CDR3 spans 15 residues, counting both ends. The CDR3 region is CSMVGVGSNTGELYF.

The V gene is TRBV6-2 or TRBV6-3, the J gene TRBJ2-1; D gene unclear. CDR3 length: 14 amino acids. Germline CDR1 MNHEY, CDR2 SVGEGT. V dropped 0 bases and J dropped 7 bases, with 10 bases sitting between them. The CDR3 DNA is TGTGCCAGCAGTTACTCGAGAGAGGTGAATGAGCAGTTCTTC. The encoded protein is CASSYSREVNEQFF.

V gene TRBV6-6 combines with J gene TRBJ2-5; D is perhaps TRBD1 (6 bases). CDR3 size: 15 residues. Germline loops: CDR1 MNHNY, CDR2 SVGAGI (reference sequence). The V end lost 6 bases, the J end lost 1 base, and 15 bases lay between the germline ends. The CDR3 spells CASRTPRQAQETQYF. CDR3 DNA: TGTGCCAGCAGGACACCACGACAGGCCCAAGAGACCCAGTACTTC.

In its sample, this clonotype was seen a few times. The rearrangement links TRBV9 to TRBJ2-1, with D hard to call. The germline V gene encodes CDR1 SGDLS and CDR2 YYNGEE. V lost 3 bases and J lost 8, with 6 bases in between. This CDR3 region has 11 residues. The CDR3 protein is CASSDQYEQFF. The CDR3 coding sequence is TGTGCCAGCAGCGATCAGTATGAGCAGTTCTTC.

This clonotype turned up a few times. This sequence joins TRBV5-1 and TRBJ2-5, with a possible D match to TRBD2 (6 bases). CDR1 and CDR2 from the germline V gene are SGHRS and YFSETQ. This CDR3 region has 15 residues. The germline V and J ends were trimmed by 0 bases and 5 bases, with 14 bases remaining between them. CDR3 DNA: TGCGCCAGCAGCTTGGCCCCCACTAGCAGGGAGACCCAGTACTTC. Its protein is CASSLAPTSRETQYF.

The genes are TRBV20-1 and TRBJ2-1, with 8 bases identical to TRBD2. CDR3 length: 14 residues. The J segment lost 9 bases and the V segment lost 0 bases, leaving 7 bases of the junction unmatched. The germline V gene encodes CDR1 DFQATT and CDR2 SNEGSKA (reference sequence). This chain's CDR3 is CSARDLAAGAEQFF. The CDR3 region has the DNA TGCAGTGCTAGAGATTTAGCAGCGGGAGCTGAGCAGTTCTTC.

V usage is TRBV20-1 and J usage is TRBJ1-4; D not resolved. CDR3 size: 14 residues. V was clipped by 0 bases and J by 3 bases, with 8 bases between them. Germline CDR1 reads DFQATT; CDR2 reads SNEGSKA (reference sequence). The CDR3 sequence: CSARDVVANEKLFF. Here the CDR3 DNA reads TGCAGTGCTAGAGATGTGGTGGCTAATGAAAAACTGTTTTTT.

A note on this clonotype: A much larger clone lies a single base off, so this may be a read error. The CDR3 region is CASSLVQQYGQYF. CDR3 coding DNA: TGTGCCAGCAGCTTGGTACAGCAGTACGGGCAGTACTTC. The gene calls are TRBV5-6 and TRBJ2-7, with D unclear. The CDR3 consists of 13 residues. Germline lookup yields CDR1 SGHDT and CDR2 YYEEEE.

The chain employs TRBV7-2 and TRBJ2-1; D might be TRBD1 or TRBD2, each matching 5 bases. V was trimmed by 4 bases and J by 6 bases, leaving 13 bases between them. Germline CDR1 is SGHTA and CDR2 is FQGNSA. CDR3 length: 14 residues. In nucleotides, the CDR3 is TGTGCCAGCAGCTCTCCTATTGGGGGCAATGAGCAGTTCTTC. Its translation: CASSSPIGGNEQFF. The variable domain in full, completed from reference TRBV7-2 and TRBJ2-1, reads GAGVSQSPSNKVTEKGKDVELRCDPISGHTALYWYRQSLGQGLEFLIYFQGNSAPDKSGLPSDRFSAERTGGSVSTLTIQRTQQEDSAVYLCASSSPIGGNEQFFGPGTRLTVL.

The CDR3 protein is CSARGGRGTSGPPAHNEQFF. As DNA, the CDR3 is TGCAGTGCTAGAGGGGGGCGCGGGACTAGCGGGCCCCCCGCCCACAATGAGCAGTTCTTC. The chain links TRBV20-1 to TRBJ2-1; the match to TRBD2 covers 12 bases. Germline V gene data show CDR1 as DFQATT and CDR2 as SNEGSKA (reference sequence). V dropped 1 base and J dropped 5; count of bases not matched to a gene: 18. The CDR3 has 20 amino acids.

The chain combines TRBV7-2 with TRBJ2-1, with 7 bases identical to TRBD1. The germline V gene has CDR1 SGHTA and CDR2 FQGNSA. J lost 6 bases, V lost 5 bases, and 10 bases had no gene match. The CDR3 runs to 15 residues. The CDR3 sequence: CASSRRSGQRNEQFF. The CDR3 DNA reads as TGTGCCAGCAGCCGGAGATCGGGACAGCGCAATGAGCAGTTCTTC.

This rearrangement joins TRBV28 to TRBJ1-2; D ambiguous. Germline CDR1 and CDR2: MDHEN and SYDVKM. The germline V and J ends were trimmed by 3 bases and 1 base, with 9 bases remaining between them. The CDR3 contains 14 residues. CDR3 bases: TGTGCCAGCAGTTTTGTGGGCCTTAACTATGGCTACACCTTC. As protein: CASSFVGLNYGYTF.

The chain carries TRBV28 and TRBJ2-7; a weak D match, TRBD1 (6 bases). The V and J ends lost 5 bases and 3 bases respectively, with 20 bases between them. The CDR3 extends over 16 amino acids. Per the germline V gene, CDR1 is MDHEN and CDR2 is SYDVKM. The CDR3 loop is CASSPPLGAGDYEQYF. The CDR3 coding sequence is TGTGCCAGCAGTCCCCCCCTTGGGGCAGGGGACTACGAGCAGTACTTC.

This clonotype was seen many times. CDR3 protein: CAISDGLGGEQFF. In DNA, the CDR3 is TGTGCCATCAGTGACGGACTAGGCGGTGAGCAGTTCTTC. This rearrangement joins TRBV10-3 to TRBJ2-1; 7 bases align to TRBD2. The CDR3 length is 13 residues. V gave up 3 bases and J gave up 9 bases; unmatched junction bases: 5. The germline gives CDR1 ENHRY, CDR2 SYGVKD.

The sample holds a few counts of this clonotype. The chain is built from TRBV12-3 or TRBV12-4 and TRBJ2-4; 10 positions agree with TRBD1. CDR3 length: 14 residues. With V trimmed by 5 bases and J by 6 bases, 4 bases remained unmatched. The CDR3 protein is CASSRTGGRNIQYF. The CDR3 DNA follows: TGTGCCAGCAGTCGGACAGGGGGAAGAAACATTCAGTACTTC.

Note on this clonotype: Since a much larger clone is just one base distant, this may be a read error. CDR3 nucleotides: TGCGCCAGCAGCCGCGACTTACACAATGAGCAGTACTTC. This gives the protein CASSRDLHNEQYF. The chain joins TRBV4-3 to TRBJ2-7; no firm D call. CDR1 and CDR2 from the germline V gene are LGHNA and YSLEER. CDR3 length: 13 amino acids. The germline V and J ends were trimmed by 4 bases and 7 bases, with 14 bases remaining between them.

The rearrangement links TRBV7-2 to TRBJ2-7; 7 bases align to TRBD2. V shed 2 bases, J shed 1 base, and the junction held 5 bases outside the gene matches. The CDR3 is 15 amino acids. Germline lookup yields CDR1 SGHTA and CDR2 FQGNSA. CDR3 bases: TGTGCCAGCAGCTTACCCACAGCGGGATCCTACGAGCAGTACTTC. Its translation is CASSLPTAGSYEQYF.